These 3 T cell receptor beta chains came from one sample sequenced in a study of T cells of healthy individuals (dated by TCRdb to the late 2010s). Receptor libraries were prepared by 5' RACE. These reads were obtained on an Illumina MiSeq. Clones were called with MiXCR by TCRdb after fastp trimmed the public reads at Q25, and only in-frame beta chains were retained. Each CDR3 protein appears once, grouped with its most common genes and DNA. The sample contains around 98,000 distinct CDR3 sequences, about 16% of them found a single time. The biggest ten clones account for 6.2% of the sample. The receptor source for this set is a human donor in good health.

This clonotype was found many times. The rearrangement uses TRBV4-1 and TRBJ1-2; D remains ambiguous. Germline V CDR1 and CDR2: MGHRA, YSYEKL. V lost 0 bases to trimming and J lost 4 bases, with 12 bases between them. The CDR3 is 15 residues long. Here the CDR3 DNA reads TGCGCCAGCAGCCAAGATTTACGGGAGAGCTATGGCTACACCTTC. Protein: CASSQDLRESYGYTF.

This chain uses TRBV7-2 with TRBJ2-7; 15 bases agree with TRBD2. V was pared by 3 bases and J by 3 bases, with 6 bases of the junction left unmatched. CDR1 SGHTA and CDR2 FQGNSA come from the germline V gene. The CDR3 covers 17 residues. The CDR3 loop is CASSFFPGLAGGYEQYF. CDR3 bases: TGTGCCAGCAGCTTTTTCCCGGGACTAGCGGGAGGCTACGAGCAGTACTTC.

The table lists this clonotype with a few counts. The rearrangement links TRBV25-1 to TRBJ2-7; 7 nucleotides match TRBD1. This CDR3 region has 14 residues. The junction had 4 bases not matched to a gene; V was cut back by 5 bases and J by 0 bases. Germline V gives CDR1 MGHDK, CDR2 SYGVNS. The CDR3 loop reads CASSRQGNSYEQYF. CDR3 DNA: TGTGCCAGCAGTAGACAGGGAAACTCCTACGAGCAGTACTTC.